This T cell receptor (beta chain) is from a study of human T cells and chemical hapten exposure. Study at large: Alopecia areata, totalis or universalis affected patients who were mostly female. Overall study findings and caveats: Patch test score tracked positively with PT1 expanded TCR counts.

On this clonotype itself: Its matching antigen is unknown.

Specified time point: patch test 3, about 24 weeks after DPC sensitization. Treatment in this sample: therapeutic diphenylcyclopropenone sensitization with weekly scalp DPC. Phlebotomy was performed prior to application of every patch test. Each CDR3 protein is one row after TCRdb ran MiXCR on the RACE reads. The sample shows about 170,000 distinct CDR3 sequences, about a quarter of them seen only once. This sequence originates from a woman aged 18-35 years with alopecia areata. Some clones in this sample may be carry-over from other donors' samples. The specimen was whole blood, collected in connection with sensitization to the hapten diphenylcyclopropenone (DPC).

The CDR3 is CASVRGAVFEQYF. DNA of the CDR3: TGTGCCAGCGTTAGGGGGGCAGTGTTCGAGCAGTACTTC. V gene TRBV11-3 combines with J gene TRBJ2-7; D is tentatively TRBD1 or TRBD2 (6 bases each). The CDR3 has 13 amino acids. The ends were cut back, 8 bases at V and 6 bases at J, with 17 bases in the middle. CDR1 is SGHNT and CDR2 is YENEEA in the germline V gene.